Listed here is a single T cell receptor beta chain. Its antigen is as yet unknown. These data belong to a study of cytomegalovirus exposure and HLA in healthy donors. Points from the study as a whole: An ancestry cluster, one associated with Asian ancestry, reportedly showed fewer N-insertions than the approximately 670-donor mean in a later analysis. Sequencing depth across donors, presence/absence analyses assumed, was roughly uniform. A later analysis linked a missense DCLRE1C variant to TCR beta V- and J-gene trimming.

V lost 8 bases and J 4 bases, leaving 14 bases between the germline ends. The CDR3 extends over 13 amino acids. Germline CDR1 reads MNHEY; CDR2 reads SVGAGI. A multiplex PCR was run with 60 Vbeta primers and 13 Jbeta primers. In the authors' workflow: Some 10 million of the approximately 80 million unique TCR beta chains counted in a later analysis were shared. Profiled with immunoSEQ multiplex PCR; TCRdb holds only in-frame clones, not every one. V and J calls plus clone size are reproduced from that table; the DNA served to infer D and trimming. This sample's table has roughly 64,000 clones. The specimen was PBMCs. The chain employs TRBV6-5 and TRBJ1-1; D might be TRBD1 (6 bases). The TCR was taken from a woman under 30 in good health and CMV-seronegative. CDR3 bases: TGTGCCAGCCGTACAGGGACGGTCACTGAAGCTTTCTTT. This encodes CASRTGTVTEAFF.